This T cell receptor (beta chain) was obtained from a study of chemoradiotherapy in HPV16-positive cancers. Study results and caveats: Candidate HPV-specific clones and E7-related TCR motifs grew in tumor during treatment.

In regard to this clone: Its antigen is as yet unknown.

Profiling relied on immunoSEQ multiplex PCR, and the TCRdb table lists in-frame clones only, not all of them. The sample shows roughly 12,000 clones, roughly 86% of them seen only once. V was pared by 3 bases and J by 3 bases, with 9 bases of the junction left unmatched. Germline-derived CDR1 and CDR2 are LNHDA and SQIVND (reference sequence). This CDR3 spans 16 amino acids. The specimen comprised blood, sampled from a patient who underwent chemoradiotherapy. This receptor was taken from a human donor with HPV-associated anogenital cancer. This chain joins TRBV19 and TRBJ2-3; TRBD2 matches at 7 bases. Written as DNA, the CDR3 is TGTGCCAGTAGTATGAGACTTGGAGCGGGGACAGATACGCAGTATTTT. Translation: CASSMRLGAGTDTQYF.